These 24 T cell receptor beta chains were sequenced from one sample in a study of naive CD8 T cells in extremely preterm neonates. Notes on the study in general: Preterm CDR3s were shorter than older groups', with fewer N additions and less trimming.

No antigens are known for them. The assay was immunoSEQ multiplex PCR, and TCRdb's table has in-frame clones only and misses some. The repertoire holds about 23,000 clones, with about 87% as singletons. Extremely preterm births at roughly 23-27 weeks of gestation supplied the samples. The specimen sequenced was naive CD8+ T cells from cord blood. The source is a boy who was born preterm.

DNA of the CDR3: TGTGCCTGGAGCGCAGGGGGCCAGCCCCAGCATTTT. Translating it yields CAWSAGGQPQHF. This chain connects TRBV30 to TRBJ1-5, with 8 bases aligning to TRBD1. CDR3 length: 12 residues. Germline trimming cut 3 bases from V and 7 bases from J; bases unmatched to any gene: 2. Per the germline V gene, CDR1 is GTSNPN and CDR2 is SVGIG (reference sequence).

The chain has TRBV6-5 and TRBJ2-5; 7 bases match TRBD2. Germline CDR1 and CDR2: MNHEY and SVGAGI. The CDR3 covers 16 residues. V was clipped by 0 bases and J by 5 bases; unmatched bases: 9. The CDR3 sequence: CASSYSTRGLGETQYF. CDR3 nucleotides: TGTGCCAGCAGTTACTCGACGCGGGGGTTGGGGGAGACCCAGTACTTC.

V is TRBV7-2 and J is TRBJ2-1, with a possible D match to TRBD2 (5 bases). The CDR3 runs 12 residues. Per the germline V gene, CDR1 is SGHTA and CDR2 is FQGNSA. V was clipped by 4 bases and J by 4 bases, with 5 bases between them. Here the CDR3 reads CASSWTYNEQFF. CDR3 coding DNA: TGTGCCAGCAGCTGGACTTACAATGAGCAGTTCTTC. The whole variable domain, remainder taken from reference TRBV7-2 and TRBJ2-1, is GAGVSQSPSNKVTEKGKDVELRCDPISGHTALYWYRQSLGQGLEFLIYFQGNSAPDKSGLPSDRFSAERTGGSVSTLTIQRTQQEDSAVYLCASSWTYNEQFFGPGTRLTVL.

This rearrangement joins TRBV7-9 to TRBJ1-2; possibly TRBD1 for D (5 bases). V was pared by 1 base and J by 2 bases, with 5 bases between. CDR1 is SEHNR, CDR2 FQNEAQ, per germline (reference sequence). The CDR3 sequence is 13 residues long. Here the CDR3 DNA reads TGTGCCAGCAGCTTAGGGGGCAACTATGGCTACACCTTC. Its translation is CASSLGGNYGYTF.

This clone has a handful of counts. The gene calls are TRBV4-1 and TRBJ1-2; tentative D call: TRBD1 (6 bases). The length of the CDR3 is 12 residues. CDR1 and CDR2 from the germline V gene are MGHRA and YSYEKL. V was cut by 2 bases and J by 5 bases, with 6 bases left in between. The CDR3 protein is CASSQTGYGYTF. As DNA, the CDR3 is TGCGCCAGCAGCCAAACAGGGTATGGCTACACCTTC.

The chain joins TRBV5-4 to TRBJ2-2; D unclear. The germline V and J ends were trimmed by 3 bases and 0 bases, with 6 bases remaining between them. The CDR3 extends over 14 amino acids. The germline V gene has CDR1 SGHNT and CDR2 YYREEE (reference sequence). CDR3 sequence (DNA): TGTGCCAGCAGCTGGCCGTCGAACACCGGGGAGCTGTTTTTT. It translates to CASSWPSNTGELFF.

The chain is built from TRBV6-5 and TRBJ2-3; D is unresolved. Germline V gene lookup returns CDR1 MNHEY and CDR2 SVGAGI. V lost 2 bases, J lost 6 bases, and 3 bases lay in between. This CDR3 spans 11 amino acids. For the CDR3, the DNA is TGTGCCAGCAGTTACGGTGATACGCAGTATTTT. Translated: CASSYGDTQYF.

This clone has a single count. The chain couples TRBV4-3 to TRBJ1-6; the D is unclear. Germline loops: CDR1 LGHNA, CDR2 YSLEER. Trimming removed 0 bases from V and 4 bases from J, with 4 bases in between. The CDR3 extends over 14 amino acids. The CDR3 DNA sequence: TGCGCCAGCAGCCAAGAGGGGTATAATTCACCCCTCCACTTT. This codes for CASSQEGYNSPLHF.

This clone was detected only once. The chain is built from TRBV29-1 and TRBJ1-2; TRBD1 agrees at 9 bases. There are 11 residues in the CDR3. Looked up from germline, CDR1 is SQVTM and CDR2 is ANQGSEA. J lost 5 bases, V lost 7 bases, and 2 bases had no gene match. As DNA, the CDR3 is TGCAGCGCCGGGACAGGGTATGGCTACACCTTC. Its translation: CSAGTGYGYTF. Variable domain in full (rest from reference TRBV29-1 and TRBJ1-2): SAVISQKPSRDICQRGTSLTIQCQVDSQVTMMFWYRQQPGQSLTLIATANQGSEATYESGFVIDKFPISRPNLTFSTLTVSNMSPEDSSIYLCSAGTGYGYTFGSGTRLTVV.

This clone showed up just once. This sequence joins TRBV9 and TRBJ1-1, with TRBD1 matching 8 bases. Germline V gene lookup returns CDR1 SGDLS and CDR2 YYNGEE. This CDR3 has 12 amino acids. V trimming: 0 bases; J trimming: 8 bases; junction bases outside the gene matches: 0. The CDR3 coding sequence is TGTGCCAGCAGCGTAGGACAGGGGGAAGCTTTCTTT. It yields the protein CASSVGQGEAFF.

The chain joins TRBV1 to TRBJ2-6. TRBV1 is listed as a pseudogene. This CDR3 has 17 amino acids. CDR3 region: CTSSCRCSQSRANVLTF. The CDR3 nucleotides are TGCACCAGCAGCTGTAGATGTTCACAAAGTCGGGCCAACGTCCTGACTTTC.

This chain joins TRBV4-1 and TRBJ2-1; 8 nucleotides agree with TRBD2. With 1 base clipped from V and 3 bases from J, the junction kept 2 bases outside the gene matches. Germline loops: CDR1 MGHRA, CDR2 YSYEKL. CDR3 size: 15 residues. CDR3 protein: CASSQAGTSYNEQFF. CDR3 coding DNA: TGCGCCAGCAGCCAAGCCGGGACTAGCTACAATGAGCAGTTCTTC.

The chain couples TRBV25-1 to TRBJ1-1; 8 bases match TRBD1. Trimming removed 2 bases from V and 7 bases from J; junction bases left unmatched: 9. Germline V lookup: CDR1 MGHDK, CDR2 SYGVNS. This CDR3 comprises 15 residues. CDR3 region: CASSEGQGATFEAFF. The CDR3 nucleotides are TGTGCCAGCAGTGAAGGACAGGGAGCCACTTTTGAAGCTTTCTTT. Drawing the rest from reference TRBV25-1 and TRBJ1-1, the complete variable domain is EADIYQTPRYLVIGTGKKITLECSQTMGHDKMYWYQQDPGMELHLIHYSYGVNSTEKGDLSSESTVSRIRTEHFPLTLESARPSHTSQYLCASSEGQGATFEAFFGQGTRLTVV.

The V and J genes are TRBV9 and TRBJ1-1; D gene unclear. Trimming removed 0 bases from V and 3 bases from J, with 9 bases in between. This CDR3 spans 14 amino acids. Germline CDR1 reads SGDLS; CDR2 reads YYNGEE. The CDR3 DNA reads TGTGCCAGCAGCGTAGCTATGGCAGACACTGAAGCTTTCTTT. Protein: CASSVAMADTEAFF. The whole variable domain, filled in from reference TRBV9 and TRBJ1-1, reads DSGVTQTPKHLITATGQRVTLRCSPRSGDLSVYWYQQSLDQGLQFLIQYYNGEERAKGNILERFSAQQFPDLHSELNLSSLELGDSALYFCASSVAMADTEAFFGQGTRLTVV.

J is TRBJ2-5 and V is TRBV5-1; D possibly uses TRBD1 or TRBD2 (6 bases each). The germline gives CDR1 SGHRS, CDR2 YFSETQ. The V gene lost 4 bases and the J gene lost 0 bases, with 13 bases spanning the gap. This CDR3 is 15 amino acids long. DNA of the CDR3: TGCGCCAGCAGCCCAGGGGACTGGTACCAAGAGACCCAGTACTTC. Translated, it gives CASSPGDWYQETQYF.

The CDR3 spells CASSFGNTEAFF. The CDR3 nucleotides are TGTGCCAGCAGTTTTGGTAACACTGAAGCTTTCTTT. The chain employs TRBV27 and TRBJ1-1; D is uncertain. V lost 3 bases, J lost 2 bases, and 4 bases lay in between. This CDR3 region has 12 residues. The germline gives CDR1 MNHEY, CDR2 SMNVEV (reference sequence).

This clone was observed once. The CDR3 reads CASSQDAPSASYEQYF. CDR3 nucleotide sequence: TGCGCCAGCAGCCAAGATGCTCCTAGCGCGTCCTACGAGCAGTACTTC. The chain links TRBV4-1 to TRBJ2-7, with D tentatively TRBD2 (6 bases). CDR3 length: 16 amino acids. The ends were cut back, 0 bases at V and 1 base at J, with 13 bases in the middle. CDR1 is MGHRA and CDR2 is YSYEKL in the germline V gene.

The chain combines TRBV6-6 with TRBJ2-5, with D perhaps given as TRBD1 or TRBD2 (5 bases each). This CDR3 has 12 residues. V was cut by 2 bases and J by 4 bases, with 5 bases left in between. Germline CDR1 reads MNHNY; CDR2 reads SVGAGI (reference sequence). CDR3 nucleotides: TGTGCCAGCAGTTACGGGACAGAGACCCAGTACTTC. It is translated as CASSYGTETQYF.

The V gene is TRBV4-3, the J gene TRBJ2-2, with D maybe TRBD2 (6 bases). V shed 0 bases and J shed 3 bases, with 14 bases lying between them. The germline CDR1 and CDR2 sequences are LGHNA and YSLEER. The CDR3 extends over 17 amino acids. The CDR3 loop reads CASSQDRAGTYTGELFF. The CDR3 DNA is TGCGCCAGCAGCCAAGATCGGGCGGGGACCTACACCGGGGAGCTGTTTTTT.

V usage is TRBV4-1 and J usage is TRBJ2-7, with TRBD2 matching 12 bases. The germline V gene encodes CDR1 MGHRA and CDR2 YSYEKL. After removal of 1 base from V and 2 bases from J, the junction contained 0 bases not matched to a gene. CDR3 length equals 15 residues. CDR3 DNA sequence: TGCGCCAGCAGCCAAGCTAGCGGGGGGGCCTACGAGCAGTACTTC. This sequence encodes CASSQASGGAYEQYF.

The V call is TRBV19, the J call TRBJ1-2, with unresolved D. V dropped 5 bases and J dropped 7 bases, with 8 bases sitting between them. CDR1 is LNHDA, CDR2 SQIVND, per germline (reference sequence). This CDR3 contains 11 residues. CDR3 DNA sequence: TGTGCCAGTAGTTTAGGGCGTGGCTACACCTTC. The encoded protein is CASSLGRGYTF. The variable domain in full, completed from reference TRBV19 and TRBJ1-2, reads DGGITQSPKYLFRKEGQNVTLSCEQNLNHDAMYWYRQDPGQGLRLIYYSQIVNDFQKGDIAEGYSVSREKKESFPLTVTSAQKNPTAFYLCASSLGRGYTFGSGTRLTVV.

For this clone: Distinct nucleotide sequences in the sample also encode this CDR3. The V and J genes are TRBV27 and TRBJ2-7; no definite D call. Germline V CDR1 and CDR2: MNHEY, SMNVEV (reference sequence). V lost 0 bases to trimming and J lost 6 bases, with 3 bases between them. The CDR3 sequence is 11 residues long. Here the CDR3 DNA reads TGTGCCAGCAGTTTATCGGGCGAGCAGTACTTC. Its translation is CASSLSGEQYF.

The rearrangement uses TRBV9 and TRBJ1-2, with 9 bases lining up with TRBD1. This CDR3 has 14 residues. In germline, CDR1 is SGDLS, CDR2 YYNGEE. The trim removed 0 bases at V and 3 bases at J, leaving 0 bases unmatched. Here the CDR3 reads CASSVGQGDYGYTF. CDR3 sequence (DNA): TGTGCCAGCAGCGTAGGACAGGGGGACTATGGCTACACCTTC.

The CDR3 is CASRYGKETQYF. CDR3 DNA sequence: TGCGCCAGCAGATACGGTAAAGAGACCCAGTACTTC. This chain joins TRBV5-1 and TRBJ2-5, with D unclear. The CDR3 is 12 residues long. With 5 bases removed from V and 3 bases from J, the gap between germline ends came to 8 bases. Germline CDR1 and CDR2: SGHRS and YFSETQ.